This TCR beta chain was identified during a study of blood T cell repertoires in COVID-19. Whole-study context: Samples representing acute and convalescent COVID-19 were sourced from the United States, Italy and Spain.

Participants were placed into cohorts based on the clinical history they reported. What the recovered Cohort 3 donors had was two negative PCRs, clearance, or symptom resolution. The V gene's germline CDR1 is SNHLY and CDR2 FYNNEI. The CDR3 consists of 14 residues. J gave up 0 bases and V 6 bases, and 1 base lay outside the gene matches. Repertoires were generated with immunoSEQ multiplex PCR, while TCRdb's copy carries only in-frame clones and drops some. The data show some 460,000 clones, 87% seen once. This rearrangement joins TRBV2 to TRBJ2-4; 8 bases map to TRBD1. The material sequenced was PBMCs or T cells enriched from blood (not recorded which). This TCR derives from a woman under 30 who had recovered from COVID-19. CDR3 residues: CASRQGVAKNIQYF. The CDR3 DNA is TGTGCCAGCAGACAGGGGGTAGCCAAAAACATTCAGTACTTC.